The table lists the clone carrying this TCR beta chain with a count of one. The antigen remains unidentified. One to two pinch biopsies were taken from the rectum during colonoscopy. The survey-level immunoSEQ assay was used. Sequencing depth was up to 500,000 reads per sample. The method was immunoSEQ multiplex PCR; TCRdb's version includes in-frame clones alone and lacks a portion of them. The sample shows 30,000 to 35,000 clones, approximately 78% of them seen only once. This sample stems from a study of pediatric ulcerative colitis. Overall study findings and caveats: Rectal repertoires separated controls, mild-moderate and acute severe colitis. All ulcerative colitis patients, but no controls, carried a couple of rectal clonotypes.

This TCR derives from a boy aged 5-17 years with mild ulcerative colitis. Sequencing was done on a sample of gut tissue.

Here the CDR3 reads CASSPRGARYNEQFF. CDR3 nucleotide sequence: TGTGCCAGCAGCCCTAGGGGGGCCCGGTACAATGAGCAGTTCTTC. The chain has TRBV7-2 and TRBJ2-1; D possibly matches TRBD1 or TRBD2 (6 bases each). Trimming took off 5 bases at V and 4 bases at J, with 15 bases between the two ends. This CDR3 is built from 15 residues. Germline values: CDR1 SGHTA, CDR2 FQGNSA. Looking up the rest from reference TRBV7-2 and TRBJ2-1 gives the full variable domain: GAGVSQSPSNKVTEKGKDVELRCDPISGHTALYWYRQSLGQGLEFLIYFQGNSAPDKSGLPSDRFSAERTGGSVSTLTIQRTQQEDSAVYLCASSPRGARYNEQFFGPGTRLTVL.